This TCR beta chain was sequenced in a study of cytomegalovirus exposure and HLA in healthy donors. The data were produced by immunoSEQ multiplex PCR, yet TCRdb's version contains in-frame clones alone and is incomplete. The profile shows some 90,000 clones, around 96% of them singletons. Germline-derived CDR1 and CDR2 are SGDLS and YYNGEE. The CDR3 totals 14 residues. The V segment lost 3 bases and the J segment 3 bases; nucleotides outside the gene matches: 2. Study-wide results and limits: With high specificity and sensitivity, the classifier reportedly diagnosed cytomegalovirus status.

Concerning this clone itself: Its antigen is unidentified.

V usage is TRBV9 and J usage is TRBJ2-7; 11 bases match TRBD1. This receptor was taken from a man aged 18 to 29 in good health and CMV-seronegative. Sequences were obtained from PBMCs. The CDR3 DNA follows: TGTGCCAGCAGCGCCGGGACAGGGGGCTACGAGCAGTACTTC. It yields the protein CASSAGTGGYEQYF.